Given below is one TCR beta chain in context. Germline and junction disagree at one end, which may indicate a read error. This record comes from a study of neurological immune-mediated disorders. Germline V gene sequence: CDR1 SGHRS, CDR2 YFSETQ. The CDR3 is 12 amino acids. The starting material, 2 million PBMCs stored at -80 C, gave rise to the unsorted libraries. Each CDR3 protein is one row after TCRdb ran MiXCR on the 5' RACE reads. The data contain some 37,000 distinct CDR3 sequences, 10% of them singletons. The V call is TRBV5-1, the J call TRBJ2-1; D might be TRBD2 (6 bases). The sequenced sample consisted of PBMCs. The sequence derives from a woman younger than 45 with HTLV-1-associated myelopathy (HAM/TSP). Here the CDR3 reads CASDDGGNEQFF. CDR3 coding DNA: TGCGCCAGCGACGATGGGGGGAATGAACAGTTCTTC. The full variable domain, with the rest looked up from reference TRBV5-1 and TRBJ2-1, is KAGVTQTPRYLIKTRGQQVTLSCSPISGHRSVSWYQQTPGQGLQFLFEYFSETQRNKGNFPGRFSGRQFSNSRSEMNVSTLELGDSALYLCASDDGGNEQFFGPGTRLTVL.